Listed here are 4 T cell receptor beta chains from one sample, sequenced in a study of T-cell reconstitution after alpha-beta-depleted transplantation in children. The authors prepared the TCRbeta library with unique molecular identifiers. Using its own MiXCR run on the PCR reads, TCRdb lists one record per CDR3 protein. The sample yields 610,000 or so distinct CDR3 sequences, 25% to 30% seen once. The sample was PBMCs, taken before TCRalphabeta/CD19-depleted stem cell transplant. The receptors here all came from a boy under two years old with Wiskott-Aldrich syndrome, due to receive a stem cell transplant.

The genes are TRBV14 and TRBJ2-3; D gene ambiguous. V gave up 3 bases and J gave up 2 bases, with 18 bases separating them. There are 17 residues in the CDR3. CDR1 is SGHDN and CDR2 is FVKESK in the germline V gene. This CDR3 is CASSHERLPAFTDTQYF. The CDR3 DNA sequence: TGTGCCAGCAGCCACGAAAGACTTCCTGCGTTCACAGATACGCAGTATTTT. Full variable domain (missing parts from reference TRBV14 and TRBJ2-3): EAGVTQFPSHSVIEKGQTVTLRCDPISGHDNLYWYRRVMGKEIKFLLHFVKESKQDESGMPNNRFLAERTGGTYSTLKVQPAELEDSGVYFCASSHERLPAFTDTQYFGPGTRLTVL.

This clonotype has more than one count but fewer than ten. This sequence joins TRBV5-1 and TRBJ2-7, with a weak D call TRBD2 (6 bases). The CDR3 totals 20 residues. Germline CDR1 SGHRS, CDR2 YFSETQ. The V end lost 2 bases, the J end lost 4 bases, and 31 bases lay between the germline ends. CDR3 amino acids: CASSFSSSGELNTRIYEQYF. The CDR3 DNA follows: TGCGCCAGCAGCTTTTCCTCATCGGGAGAATTGAATACCCGGATATACGAGCAGTACTTC.

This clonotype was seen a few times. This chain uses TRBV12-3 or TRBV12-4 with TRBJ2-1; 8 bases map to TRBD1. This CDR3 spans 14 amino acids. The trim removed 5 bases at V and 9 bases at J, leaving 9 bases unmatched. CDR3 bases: TGTGCCAGCAGTACACGGACAGGGATGCCTGAGCAGTTCTTC. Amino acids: CASSTRTGMPEQFF.

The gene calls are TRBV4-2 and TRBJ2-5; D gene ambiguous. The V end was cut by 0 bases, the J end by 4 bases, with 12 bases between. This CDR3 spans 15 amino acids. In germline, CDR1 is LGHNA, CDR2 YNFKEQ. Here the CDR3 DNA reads TGTGCCAGCAGCCAAGAGCCGGCCGGTCGAGAGACCCAGTACTTC. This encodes CASSQEPAGRETQYF.